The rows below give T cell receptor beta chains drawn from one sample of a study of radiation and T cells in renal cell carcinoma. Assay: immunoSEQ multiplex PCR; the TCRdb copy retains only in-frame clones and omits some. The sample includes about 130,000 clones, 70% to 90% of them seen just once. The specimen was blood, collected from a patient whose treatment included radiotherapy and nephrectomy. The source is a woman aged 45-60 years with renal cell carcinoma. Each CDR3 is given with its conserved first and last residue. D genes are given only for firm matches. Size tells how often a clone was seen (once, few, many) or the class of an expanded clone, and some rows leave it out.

CDR3: CASSLTSGGYEQYF; DNA: TGTGCCAGCAGCTTAACTAGCGGGGGATACGAGCAGTACTTC; D: TRBD2; size: -; V: TRBV11-3; J: TRBJ2-7; length: 14
CDR3: CASSQRGPNTGELFF; DNA: TGTGCCAGCAGCCAACGGGGGCCGAACACCGGGGAGCTGTTTTTT; D: -; size: -; V: TRBV4-2; J: TRBJ2-2; length: 15
CDR3: CASGGQGYQPQHF; DNA: TGTGCCAGTGGGGGCCAGGGGTATCAGCCCCAGCATTTT; D: -; size: -; V: TRBV6-1; J: TRBJ1-5; length: 13
CDR3: CAIRETGDRNTIYF; DNA: TGTGCCATCCGGGAGACAGGCGATAGAAACACCATATATTTT; D: -; size: -; V: TRBV6-1; J: TRBJ1-3; length: 14
CDR3: CASSIRTGVSQPQHF; DNA: TGTGCCAGTAGTATTAGGACAGGGGTCTCTCAGCCCCAGCATTTT; D: TRBD1; size: once; V: TRBV19; J: TRBJ1-5; length: 15
CDR3: CASSEGLASGTQYF; DNA: TGTGCCAGCAGTGAAGGACTAGCTTCTGGGACCCAGTACTTC; D: TRBD2; size: -; V: TRBV9; J: TRBJ2-5; length: 14
CDR3: CASSIREGWYNEQFF; DNA: TGTGCCAGTAGTATTAGGGAGGGATGGTACAATGAGCAGTTCTTC; D: TRBD2; size: -; V: TRBV19; J: TRBJ2-1; length: 15
CDR3: CASSYSSEQYF; DNA: TGTGCCAGCAGTTACTCGAGCGAGCAGTACTTC; D: -; size: -; V: TRBV6-6; J: TRBJ2-7; length: 11
CDR3: CASSEGTGSPRIYGYTF; DNA: TGTGCCAGCAGTGAAGGAACAGGGTCCCCTCGTATCTATGGCTACACCTTC; D: -; size: -; V: TRBV6-1; J: TRBJ1-2; length: 17
CDR3: CASSEYVGSGGARETQYF; DNA: TGTGCCAGCAGTGAATACGTGGGTAGCGGGGGGGCGAGAGAGACCCAGTACTTC; D: TRBD2; size: -; V: TRBV2; J: TRBJ2-5; length: 18
CDR3: CASSELQGAVGELFF; DNA: TGTGCCAGCAGTGAACTACAGGGGGCCGTCGGGGAGCTGTTTTTT; D: TRBD1; size: -; V: TRBV2; J: TRBJ2-2; length: 15
CDR3: CASSSPMAGRRFYEQYF; DNA: TGTGCCAGCAGCTCCCCCATGGCCGGAAGACGTTTCTACGAGCAGTACTTC; D: -; size: -; V: TRBV7-6; J: TRBJ2-7; length: 17
CDR3: CASSEASGGRRTEAFF; DNA: TGTGCCAGTAGTGAAGCCTCGGGGGGGCGCCGGACTGAAGCTTTCTTT; D: -; size: once; V: TRBV19; J: TRBJ1-1; length: 16
CDR3: CASSLGSGTNQPQHF; DNA: TGTGCCAGCAGCTTAGGGTCCGGGACAAATCAGCCCCAGCATTTT; D: -; size: -; V: TRBV5-4; J: TRBJ1-5; length: 15
CDR3: CASSTERSWTDQETQYF; DNA: TGTGCCAGTAGTACCGAAAGATCATGGACTGATCAAGAGACCCAGTACTTC; D: -; size: -; V: TRBV19; J: TRBJ2-5; length: 17
CDR3: CASSVSGSDADTQYF; DNA: TGTGCCAGCAGCGTCTCGGGAAGCGACGCAGATACGCAGTATTTT; D: -; size: -; V: TRBV9; J: TRBJ2-3; length: 15
CDR3: CASTQSGQLNTEAFF; DNA: TGTGCCAGCACCCAATCGGGGCAGCTGAACACTGAAGCTTTCTTT; D: -; size: few; V: TRBV6-6; J: TRBJ1-1; length: 15
CDR3: CATSRDLRTSGGDTDTQYF; DNA: TGTGCCACCAGCAGAGATCTGAGGACTAGCGGGGGAGACACAGATACGCAGTATTTT; D: TRBD2; size: once; V: TRBV15; J: TRBJ2-3; length: 19
CDR3: CASRRQQAYGYTF; DNA: TGTGCCAGTAGGAGGCAACAGGCCTATGGCTACACCTTC; D: -; size: -; V: TRBV19; J: TRBJ1-2; length: 13
CDR3: CASSIRLGSTDTQYF; DNA: TGTGCCAGCAGCATCAGACTAGGAAGCACAGATACGCAGTATTTT; D: -; size: once; V: TRBV11-2; J: TRBJ2-3; length: 15
CDR3: CASSQGYRGRTEAFF; DNA: TGCGCCAGCAGCCAAGGTTATAGGGGGAGGACTGAAGCTTTCTTT; D: -; size: -; V: TRBV4-1; J: TRBJ1-1; length: 15
CDR3: CASSVPLGQGASDEQYF; DNA: TGTGCCAGCAGTGTGCCGTTGGGACAGGGGGCGTCCGACGAGCAGTACTTC; D: TRBD1; size: -; V: TRBV6-1; J: TRBJ2-7; length: 17
CDR3: CAWSVGQGTDTQYF; DNA: TGTGCCTGGAGTGTCGGGCAAGGCACAGATACGCAGTATTTT; D: -; size: -; V: TRBV30; J: TRBJ2-3; length: 14
CDR3: CASSQVTGGVGTQYF; DNA: TGTGCCAGCAGCCAAGTGACAGGGGGAGTGGGTACGCAGTATTTT; D: TRBD1; size: -; V: TRBV14; J: TRBJ2-3; length: 15
CDR3: CASSLIGSNYGYTF; DNA: TGTGCCAGCAGTTTGATTGGGTCTAACTATGGCTACACCTTC; D: -; size: -; V: TRBV6-5; J: TRBJ1-2; length: 14
CDR3: CASRSGGIFYGYTF; DNA: TGTGCCAGCAGGTCGGGGGGAATCTTCTATGGCTACACCTTC; D: -; size: -; V: TRBV21-1; J: TRBJ1-2; length: 14
CDR3: CASSFPGLAGNYNEQFF; DNA: TGTGCCAGCAGCTTTCCGGGACTAGCGGGGAATTACAATGAGCAGTTCTTC; D: TRBD2; size: -; V: TRBV11-2; J: TRBJ2-1; length: 17
CDR3: CAISEASGGNNEQFF; DNA: TGTGCCATCAGTGAGGCTAGCGGGGGGAATAATGAGCAGTTCTTC; D: TRBD2; size: -; V: TRBV10-3; J: TRBJ2-1; length: 15
CDR3: CASSFAGTTNTEAFF; DNA: TGTGCCAGCAGCTTTGCAGGGACGACGAACACTGAAGCTTTCTTT; D: -; size: -; V: TRBV5-5; J: TRBJ1-1; length: 15
CDR3: CASSLDLGQGNEQFF; DNA: TGCGCCAGCAGCTTGGACTTAGGGCAGGGGAATGAGCAGTTCTTC; D: -; size: -; V: TRBV5-1; J: TRBJ2-1; length: 15
CDR3: CASRTQGDQPQHF; DNA: TGTGCCAGTAGAACTCAGGGAGATCAGCCCCAGCATTTT; D: -; size: -; V: TRBV19; J: TRBJ1-5; length: 13
CDR3: CASSQGLAPDTQYF; DNA: TGTGCCAGCAGCCAAGGGCTAGCTCCAGATACGCAGTATTTT; D: -; size: -; V: TRBV7-9; J: TRBJ2-3; length: 14
CDR3: CASSLWTLNQPQHF; DNA: TGTGCCAGCAGCTTGTGGACACTGAATCAGCCCCAGCATTTT; D: -; size: once; V: TRBV5-8; J: TRBJ1-5; length: 14
CDR3: CASSGAMSNQPQHF; DNA: TGTGCCAGCAGTGGGGCTATGAGCAATCAGCCCCAGCATTTT; D: -; size: -; V: TRBV6-1; J: TRBJ1-5; length: 14
CDR3: CASSPRGTSTDTQYF; DNA: TGTGCCAGCTCACCGCGGGGGACTAGCACAGATACGCAGTATTTT; D: TRBD2; size: -; V: TRBV18; J: TRBJ2-3; length: 15
CDR3: CASSQGEFGYTF; DNA: TGTGCCAGCAGCCAAGGGGAGTTTGGCTACACCTTC; D: -; size: -; V: TRBV16; J: TRBJ1-2; length: 12
CDR3: CATSRDNGGEKLFF; DNA: TGTGCCACCAGCAGAGATAACGGCGGTGAAAAACTGTTTTTT; D: -; size: -; V: TRBV15; J: TRBJ1-4; length: 14
CDR3: CASSWQGDSNQPQHF; DNA: TGTGCCAGTAGTTGGCAGGGAGATAGCAATCAGCCCCAGCATTTT; D: -; size: -; V: TRBV19; J: TRBJ1-5; length: 15
CDR3: CASSSMGTEGYTF; DNA: TGTGCCAGCAGCTCCATGGGGACGGAGGGCTACACCTTC; D: -; size: -; V: TRBV5-5; J: TRBJ1-2; length: 13
CDR3: CASSYTANYGYTF; DNA: TGTGCCAGCAGTTACACGGCTAACTATGGCTACACCTTC; D: -; size: many; V: TRBV6-5; J: TRBJ1-2; length: 13
CDR3: CASSLAFYEQYF; DNA: TGTGCCAGCAGCTTAGCCTTCTACGAGCAGTACTTC; D: -; size: -; V: TRBV5-5; J: TRBJ2-7; length: 12
CDR3: CASSKGQGEAGELFF; DNA: TGTGCCAGCAGTAAAGGACAGGGGGAGGCCGGGGAGCTGTTTTTT; D: TRBD1; size: -; V: TRBV6-6; J: TRBJ2-2; length: 15
CDR3: CASSLGWALAGKNEQFF; DNA: TGTGCCAGCAGCTTGGGGTGGGCACTAGCGGGGAAGAATGAGCAGTTCTTC; D: TRBD2; size: -; V: TRBV7-6; J: TRBJ2-1; length: 17
CDR3: CSVDAGNTEAFF; DNA: TGCAGCGTTGACGCAGGGAACACTGAAGCTTTCTTT; D: -; size: -; V: TRBV29-1; J: TRBJ1-1; length: 12
CDR3: CASSLEGRAADTQYF; DNA: TGCGCCAGCAGCTTGGAAGGGAGGGCAGCAGATACGCAGTATTTT; D: TRBD2; size: -; V: TRBV5-1; J: TRBJ2-3; length: 15
CDR3: CASSPSPGTGFNIQYF; DNA: TGCGCCAGCAGCCCAAGTCCCGGGACAGGTTTCAACATTCAGTACTTC; D: TRBD1; size: -; V: TRBV5-1; J: TRBJ2-4; length: 16
CDR3: CASSLRTGEQPQHF; DNA: TGTGCCAGCAGCTTGAGGACAGGGGAGCAGCCCCAGCATTTT; D: TRBD1; size: -; V: TRBV7-2; J: TRBJ1-5; length: 14
CDR3: CASSEGWLAGATDTQYF; DNA: TGTGCCAGCAGTGAAGGGTGGCTAGCGGGGGCCACAGATACGCAGTATTTT; D: TRBD2; size: few; V: TRBV6-1; J: TRBJ2-3; length: 17
CDR3: CASSLGASGSYEQYF; DNA: TGCGCCAGCAGCTTGGGAGCTAGCGGGTCATACGAGCAGTACTTC; D: TRBD2; size: -; V: TRBV5-1; J: TRBJ2-7; length: 15
CDR3: CAWSFQLGGGYTF; DNA: TGTGCCTGGAGTTTCCAGTTAGGTGGAGGCTACACCTTC; D: -; size: -; V: TRBV30; J: TRBJ1-2; length: 13
CDR3: CASTLTRRSYEQYF; DNA: TGTGCCAGCACTCTGACCCGCCGCTCCTACGAGCAGTACTTC; D: -; size: -; V: TRBV28; J: TRBJ2-7; length: 14
CDR3: CASSEDRRGNTEAFF; DNA: TGTGCCAGCAGTGAGGACAGGAGAGGCAACACTGAAGCTTTCTTT; D: TRBD1; size: -; V: TRBV6-6; J: TRBJ1-1; length: 15
CDR3: CASSPGAGENGYTF; DNA: TGTGCCAGCAGCCCAGGGGCAGGGGAAAATGGCTACACCTTC; D: -; size: -; V: TRBV7-8; J: TRBJ1-2; length: 14